This T cell receptor (beta chain) appears in the sequencing data of a study of molecular identifiers for immune sequencing clone quantification (dated 2018 in TCRdb). For the wider study: For a replicate experiment, RNA from approximately 20,000 or 100,000 naive CD8 T cells was divided into five aliquots, of which four were sequenced. CD8 T cells were used in a methods study to benchmark molecular-identifier clustering-based TCR repertoire sequencing (MIDCIRS) and TCR RNA copy counting. What the study reported, not specific to this receptor: Modeling estimated about 3.3 recovered TCR RNA copies per cell, compared with about ten by digital PCR, which implies roughly 27% capture efficiency. Without barcode sub-clustering, chimeric consensus sequences inflated TCR diversity; chimeras reached as high as 47%. Highly expanded clone sizes could be underestimated because identical TCR molecules may share a barcode. Naive libraries contained spiked-in Jurkat TCR RNA (more than nine copies' worth), which is not part of the donor repertoire. Spiked-in Jurkat TCR RNA equal to a single cell's worth was reported to be detectable even within one million naive CD8 T cells. Clones above 20 RNA copies held over 99% of molecules in CMV-specific effector cells but under 1% in naive cells.

This clonotype was found many times. No cognate antigen has been identified for it. The input lacks base qualities; no much larger clone sits a single base away. Naive CD8 T cell libraries were made from roughly 18,000 to 920,000 sorted cells using 10%, 30% or 50% of purified RNA. Naive CD8 T cells, defined as CD8+CD4-CCR7+CD45RA+, were FACS-sorted into RLT Plus buffer on a BD FACSAria II. To test detection sensitivity, Jurkat RNA equal to some 11 TCR copies was added to samples of about 20,000-1,000,000 naive CD8 T cells. Enrichment of CD8 T cells was done with RosetteSep CD8+ T Cell Enrichment Cocktail plus Ficoll-Paque, and ACK red cell lysis came afterward. Receptor amplification or capture employed PCR. TCRdb shows the sequencer as NextSeq 500. Bulk TCR libraries were made following a previously described method, with the TCR primers given in Table S5. Purification of total RNA was performed with the Qiagen AllPrep DNA/RNA kit. Before analysis, reads from multiple sequencing runs of the same library were pooled. The original methods were these. Reads were retained only if their TCR constant sequence matched exactly, and those retained reads were trimmed to 150 nt and grouped according to their 12-nt molecular barcodes. Reads inside each barcode group were sub-clustered using a 15% Levenshtein threshold, and a quality-weighted consensus sequence was constructed for each RNA molecule. Non-functional sequences were filtered out, along with any lower-count sequence sitting one edit away from another sequence. Based on fitting two negative binomial distributions, any barcode sub-cluster with under 20% of the maximum read count was discarded. TCRdb applied fastp at Q25 and MiXCR to the public reads, then kept only in-frame beta chains. Rows are unified per CDR3 protein, each entry keeping the most common DNA and genes. Clone size and V and J calls follow TCRdb, not the original study. Here the sample has some 580,000 distinct CDR3 sequences; 25% occur a single time. The ten largest make up 0.78% of the sample.

This clonotype was sampled from a human donor in good health. Some libraries in this study had Jurkat cell RNA spiked in. Source material: naive CD8+ T cells from blood, with Jurkat cell RNA spiked in. This specimen's cell subset or site label, interpreted: FACS-sorted CD8+CD4-CCR7+CD45RA+ naive T cells.

The CDR3 protein sequence reads: CANSQFYGNEQFF. The DNA sequence is as follows: TGTGCCAACTCACAGTTCTACGGGAATGAGCAGTTCTTC. Recombination linked TRBV6-2 or TRBV6-3 to TRBJ2-1; no D segment can be confidently identified. Spanning cysteine to phenylalanine, the CDR3 consists of 13 amino acids. CDR3 DNA is the only sequence kept; it has 39 bases, read in frame from the first base. CDR1 and CDR2 (MNHEY, SVGEGT) derive from the germline V gene. V is cut by 10 bases and J by 7 bases, and the space between the germline ends is 17 bases.